This T cell receptor beta chain comes out of a study of CD8+ T cells in alopecia areata. On the study more broadly: Severity scores in treated patients reflected the percentage of scalp affected. Study results and caveats: Scalp clonality and expanded CD8+ clones among the top 100 fell significantly with tofacitinib.

cDNA prepared by RNA extraction and subsequent reverse transcription served as the template for sequencing. The table came from immunoSEQ multiplex PCR; TCRdb's copy has only in-frame clones and leaves some out. Of about 180,000 clones in the sample, approximately 55% were seen once. As for treatment: oral pan-JAK inhibitor, 5-10 mg twice daily. Alopecia areata patients had lesional scalp punch biopsies and peripheral blood taken from them. CD4+ and CD8+ T cells were sorted from PBMCs stained for CD3, CD4 and CD8. CDR3 length: 12 residues. Germline CDR1 SGHAT, CDR2 FQNNGV. Trimming removed 1 base at V and 8 bases at J, with 6 bases between. This clone was found a few times. Its specificity is unknown.

The sample here was CD8+ T cells sorted from blood, taken at week 24, from a patient treated with tofacitinib. The chain combines TRBV11-2 with TRBJ2-1; D not certain. This receptor was obtained from a human donor with alopecia areata. The DNA of the CDR3 is TGTGCCAGCAGCTTAGTCGGCGATGAGCAGTTCTTC. Its protein product is CASSLVGDEQFF.